In this sample, the clone carrying this T cell receptor (beta chain) turned up many times. Its antigen is unidentified. Specified time point: newly diagnosed GD, antithyroid drugs for less than 3 months. After RNA was extracted from PBMCs, the TCR library was made from it. Patients came through an endocrinology department, and that department was in Xi'an, China. These data belong to a study of regulatory T cells in long-lasting Graves disease. Study-wide findings and caveats: Sample size, which was small, may have reduced accuracy. Patients with persistent Graves' had lower TCR diversity than newly diagnosed patients.

According to the study, TCR beta libraries were built with iRepertoire HTBI primers and CDR3-region Arm-PCR. One entry per CDR3 protein, called by TCRdb with MiXCR from the multiplex PCR reads. The table records around 400,000 distinct CDR3 sequences, around 11% of them present only once. This CDR3 contains 15 residues. With 0 bases removed from V and 8 bases from J, the gap between germline ends came to 14 bases. Germline loops: CDR1 SGHDN, CDR2 FVKESK. The same sample was also used in a study of T cells in Graves' hyperthyroidism and ophthalmopathy. This second study notes: In blood, most of the thyroid clonotypes expanded above 0.001 were also present.

The TCR originated in a woman aged 18-29 years with Graves disease. V usage is TRBV14 and J usage is TRBJ2-1, with unresolved D. The material sequenced was peripheral blood mononuclear cells (PBMCs), taken at new diagnosis, from a patient treated with antithyroid drugs. The CDR3 nucleotides are TGTGCCAGCAGCCAAGAGTGGGTATGGGTTCATGAGCAGTTCTTC. This gives the protein CASSQEWVWVHEQFF.